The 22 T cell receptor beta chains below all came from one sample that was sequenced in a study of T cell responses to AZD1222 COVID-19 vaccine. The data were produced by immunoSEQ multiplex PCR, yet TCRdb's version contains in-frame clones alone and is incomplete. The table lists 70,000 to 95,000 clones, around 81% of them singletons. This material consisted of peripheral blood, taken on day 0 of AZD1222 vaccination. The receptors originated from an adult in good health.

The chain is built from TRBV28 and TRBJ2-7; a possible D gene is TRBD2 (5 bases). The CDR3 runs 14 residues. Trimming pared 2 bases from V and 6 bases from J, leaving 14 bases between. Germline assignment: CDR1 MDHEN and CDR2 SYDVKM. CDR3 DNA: TGTGCCAGCAGTTTAGGGCAGCTTGAGGGCGAGCAGTACTTC. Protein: CASSLGQLEGEQYF.

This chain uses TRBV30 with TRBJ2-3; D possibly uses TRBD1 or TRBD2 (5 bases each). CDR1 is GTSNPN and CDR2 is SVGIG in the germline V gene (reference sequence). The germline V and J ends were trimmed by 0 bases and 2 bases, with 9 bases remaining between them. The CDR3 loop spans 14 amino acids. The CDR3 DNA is TGTGCCTGGAGTGTTGGGGGAATCACAGATACGCAGTATTTT. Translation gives CAWSVGGITDTQYF.

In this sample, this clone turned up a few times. The CDR3 region has the DNA TGTGCCAGCAGCACGGTGGTTGGGACTTACGAGCAGTACTTC. Protein sequence: CASSTVVGTYEQYF. The chain combines TRBV28 with TRBJ2-7, with a possible D match to TRBD2 (6 bases). CDR1 is MDHEN and CDR2 is SYDVKM in the germline V gene. Trimming removed 6 bases from V and 4 bases from J, with 16 bases in between. The CDR3 totals 14 residues. The whole variable domain, remainder taken from reference TRBV28 and TRBJ2-7, is DVKVTQSSRYLVKRTGEKVFLECVQDMDHENMFWYRQDPGLGLRLIYFSYDVKMKEKGDIPEGYSVSREKKERFSLILESASTNQTSMYLCASSTVVGTYEQYFGPGTRLTVT.

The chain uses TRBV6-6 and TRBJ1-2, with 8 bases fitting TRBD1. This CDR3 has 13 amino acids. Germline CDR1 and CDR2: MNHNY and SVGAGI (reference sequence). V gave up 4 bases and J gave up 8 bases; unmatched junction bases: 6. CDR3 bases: TGTGCCAGCAGTTTTGGACAGGGCGAAGGCTACACCTTC. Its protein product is CASSFGQGEGYTF.

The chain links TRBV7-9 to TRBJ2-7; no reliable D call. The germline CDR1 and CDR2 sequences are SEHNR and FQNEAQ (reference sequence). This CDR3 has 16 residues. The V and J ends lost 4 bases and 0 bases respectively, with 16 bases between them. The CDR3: CASSSSPAMSSYEQYF. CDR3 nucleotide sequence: TGTGCCAGCAGCTCATCCCCAGCGATGAGCTCCTACGAGCAGTACTTC. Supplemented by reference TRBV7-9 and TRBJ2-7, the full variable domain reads DTGVSQNPRHKITKRGQNVTFRCDPISEHNRLYWYRQTLGQGPEFLTYFQNEAQLEKSRLLSDRFSAERPKGSFSTLEIQRTEQGDSAMYLCASSSSPAMSSYEQYFGPGTRLTVT.

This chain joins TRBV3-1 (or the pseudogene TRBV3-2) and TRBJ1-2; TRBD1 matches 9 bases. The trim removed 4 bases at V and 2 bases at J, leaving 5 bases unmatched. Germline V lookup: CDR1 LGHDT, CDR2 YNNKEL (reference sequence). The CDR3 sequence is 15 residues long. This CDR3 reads CASSLRGQGNYGYTF. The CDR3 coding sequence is TGTGCCAGCAGCCTCAGGGGACAGGGAAACTATGGCTACACCTTC.

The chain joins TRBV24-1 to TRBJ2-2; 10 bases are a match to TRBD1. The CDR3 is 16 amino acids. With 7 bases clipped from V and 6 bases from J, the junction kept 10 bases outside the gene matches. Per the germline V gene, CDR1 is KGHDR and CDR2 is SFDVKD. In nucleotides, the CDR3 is TGTGCCACCAGATCGCCGGGACAGGGGCGTCCCGGGGAGCTGTTTTTT. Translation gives CATRSPGQGRPGELFF.

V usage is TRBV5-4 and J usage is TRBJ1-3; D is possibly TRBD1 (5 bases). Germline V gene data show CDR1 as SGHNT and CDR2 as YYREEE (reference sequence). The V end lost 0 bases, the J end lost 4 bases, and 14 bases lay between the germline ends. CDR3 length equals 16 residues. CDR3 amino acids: CASSLGGGSTGNTIYF. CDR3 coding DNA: TGTGCCAGCAGCTTGGGTGGGGGTAGTACCGGAAACACCATATATTTT.

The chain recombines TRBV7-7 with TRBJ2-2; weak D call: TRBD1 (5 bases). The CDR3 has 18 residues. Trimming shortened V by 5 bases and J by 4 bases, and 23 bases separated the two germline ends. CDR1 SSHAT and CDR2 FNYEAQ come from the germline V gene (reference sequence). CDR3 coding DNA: TGTGCCAGCAGCCTCAATCCGGAATCAGGGATGCGCACCGGGGAGCTGTTTTTT. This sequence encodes CASSLNPESGMRTGELFF.

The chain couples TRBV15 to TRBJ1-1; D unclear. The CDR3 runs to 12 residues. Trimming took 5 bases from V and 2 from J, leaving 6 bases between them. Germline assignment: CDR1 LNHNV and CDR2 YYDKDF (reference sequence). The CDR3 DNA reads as TGTGCCACCAGCTCTGTCAACACTGAAGCTTTCTTT. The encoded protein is CATSSVNTEAFF. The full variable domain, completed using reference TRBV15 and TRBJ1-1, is DAMVIQNPRYQVTQFGKPVTLSCSQTLNHNVMYWYQQKSSQAPKLLFHYYDKDFNNEADTPDNFQSRRPNTSFCFLDIRSPGLGDTAMYLCATSSVNTEAFFGQGTRLTVV.

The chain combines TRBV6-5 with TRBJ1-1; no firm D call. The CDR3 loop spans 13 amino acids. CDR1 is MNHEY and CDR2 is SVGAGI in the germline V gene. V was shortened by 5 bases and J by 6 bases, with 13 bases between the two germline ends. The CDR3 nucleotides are TGTGCCAGCAGTACACTCAACCCCGCTGAAGCTTTCTTT. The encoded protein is CASSTLNPAEAFF.

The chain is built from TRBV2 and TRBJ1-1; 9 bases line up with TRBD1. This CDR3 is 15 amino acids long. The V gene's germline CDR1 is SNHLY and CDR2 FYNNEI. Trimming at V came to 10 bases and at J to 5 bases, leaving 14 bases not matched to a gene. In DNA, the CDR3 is TGTGCCACGGGCCGGGACAGGGCAGTTAGGACTGAAGCTTTCTTT. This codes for CATGRDRAVRTEAFF.

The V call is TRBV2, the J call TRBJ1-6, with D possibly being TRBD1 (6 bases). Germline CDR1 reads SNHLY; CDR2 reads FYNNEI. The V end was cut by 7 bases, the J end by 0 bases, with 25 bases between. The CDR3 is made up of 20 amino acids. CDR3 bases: TGTGCCAGCACCCCTCAAGGGTATTCAGGGGCCAGCTCCTATAATTCACCCCTCCACTTT. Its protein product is CASTPQGYSGASSYNSPLHF.

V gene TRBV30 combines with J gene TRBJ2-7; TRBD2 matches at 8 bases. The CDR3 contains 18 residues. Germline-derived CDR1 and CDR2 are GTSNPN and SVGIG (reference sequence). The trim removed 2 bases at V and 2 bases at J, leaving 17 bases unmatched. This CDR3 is CAWSQPSRGGAVTYEQYF. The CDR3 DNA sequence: TGTGCCTGGAGTCAGCCGAGTCGGGGGGGGGCCGTTACCTACGAGCAGTACTTC.

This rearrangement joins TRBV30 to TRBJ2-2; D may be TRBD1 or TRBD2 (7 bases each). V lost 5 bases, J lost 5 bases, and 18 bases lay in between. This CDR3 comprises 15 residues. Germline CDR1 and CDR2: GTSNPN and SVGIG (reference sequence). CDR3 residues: CAWQGGDGRTGELFF. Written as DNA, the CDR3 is TGTGCCTGGCAGGGGGGGGACGGAAGGACCGGGGAGCTGTTTTTT.

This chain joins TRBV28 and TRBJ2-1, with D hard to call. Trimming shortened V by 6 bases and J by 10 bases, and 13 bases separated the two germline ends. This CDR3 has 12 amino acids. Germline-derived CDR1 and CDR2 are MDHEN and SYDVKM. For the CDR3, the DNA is TGTGCCAGCAGGGATTACACGGTAGAGCAGTTCTTC. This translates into CASRDYTVEQFF.

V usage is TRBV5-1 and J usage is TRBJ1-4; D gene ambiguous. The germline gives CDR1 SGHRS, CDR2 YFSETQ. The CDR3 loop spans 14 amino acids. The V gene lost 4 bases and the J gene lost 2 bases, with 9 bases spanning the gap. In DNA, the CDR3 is TGCGCCAGCAGCGAGGGTTTTACTAATGAAAAACTGTTTTTT. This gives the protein CASSEGFTNEKLFF. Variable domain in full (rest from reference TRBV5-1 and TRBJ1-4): KAGVTQTPRYLIKTRGQQVTLSCSPISGHRSVSWYQQTPGQGLQFLFEYFSETQRNKGNFPGRFSGRQFSNSRSEMNVSTLELGDSALYLCASSEGFTNEKLFFGSGTQLSVL.

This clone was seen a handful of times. The DNA of the CDR3 is TGTGCCAGCAGCCTCGACCCGACAGGGGACAATGAGCAGTTCTTC. It codes for CASSLDPTGDNEQFF. This chain joins TRBV5-8 and TRBJ2-1; 8 positions match TRBD1. CDR3 length equals 15 residues. CDR1 SGHTS and CDR2 YDEGEE come from the germline V gene. V was pared by 4 bases and J by 5 bases, with 8 bases of the junction left unmatched.

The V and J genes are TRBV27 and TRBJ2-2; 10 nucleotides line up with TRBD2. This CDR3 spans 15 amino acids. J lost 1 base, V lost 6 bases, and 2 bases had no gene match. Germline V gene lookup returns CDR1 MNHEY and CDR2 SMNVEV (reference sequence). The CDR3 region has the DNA TGTGCCAGCAGGCCTAGCGGGGGGAACACCGGGGAGCTGTTTTTT. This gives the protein CASRPSGGNTGELFF.

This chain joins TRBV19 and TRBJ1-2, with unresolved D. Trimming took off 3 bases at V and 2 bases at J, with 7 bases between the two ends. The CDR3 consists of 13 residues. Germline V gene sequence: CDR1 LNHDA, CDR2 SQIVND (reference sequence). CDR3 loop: CASSILPNYGYTF. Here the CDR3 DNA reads TGTGCCAGTAGTATTCTTCCGAACTATGGCTACACCTTC.

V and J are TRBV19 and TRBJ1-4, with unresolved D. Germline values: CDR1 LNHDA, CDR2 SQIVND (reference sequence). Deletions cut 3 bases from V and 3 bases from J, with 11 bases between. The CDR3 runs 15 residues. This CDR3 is CASSIRTVSNEKLFF. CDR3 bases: TGTGCCAGTAGTATCCGGACTGTATCTAATGAAAAACTGTTTTTT. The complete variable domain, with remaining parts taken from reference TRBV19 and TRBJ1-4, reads DGGITQSPKYLFRKEGQNVTLSCEQNLNHDAMYWYRQDPGQGLRLIYYSQIVNDFQKGDIAEGYSVSREKKESFPLTVTSAQKNPTAFYLCASSIRTVSNEKLFFGSGTQLSVL.

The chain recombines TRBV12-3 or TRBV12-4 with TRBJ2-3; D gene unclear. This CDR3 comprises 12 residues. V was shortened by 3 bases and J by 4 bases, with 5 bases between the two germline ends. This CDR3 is CASSLRSDTQYF. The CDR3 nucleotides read TGTGCCAGCAGTTTGAGGTCAGATACGCAGTATTTT.